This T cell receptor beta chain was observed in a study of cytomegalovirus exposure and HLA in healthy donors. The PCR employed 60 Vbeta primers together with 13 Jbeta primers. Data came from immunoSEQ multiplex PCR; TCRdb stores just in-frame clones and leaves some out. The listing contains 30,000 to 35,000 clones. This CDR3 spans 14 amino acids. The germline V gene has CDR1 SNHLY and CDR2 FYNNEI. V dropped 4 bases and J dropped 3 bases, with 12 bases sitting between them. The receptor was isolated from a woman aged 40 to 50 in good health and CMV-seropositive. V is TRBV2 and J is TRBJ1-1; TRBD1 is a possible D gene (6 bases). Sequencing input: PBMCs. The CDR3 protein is CASSVDRLDTEAFF. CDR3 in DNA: TGTGCCAGCAGTGTTGACAGGTTGGACACTGAAGCTTTCTTT.